These 23 T cell receptor beta chains were all obtained from the same sample, sequenced in a study of Japanese encephalitis immunity and Zika vaccine responses. TCRdb reanalysed the 5' RACE reads using MiXCR and keeps one entry per CDR3 protein. This table lists 92 distinct CDR3 sequences. For about six days, PBMCs labeled with CFSE were cultured with peptide pools at roughly 0.91 ug/mL each. Live CD56-CD19-CD16-CD3+CD4+ cells with low CFSE were sorted unfixed as proliferating CD4 T cells. Material: antigen-activated CD4+ T cells from blood, cultured, obtained during a Zika inactivated vaccine study. The receptors derive from an adult man who received an inactivated Zika virus vaccine.

By sample fraction, this clonotype is medium-sized. The chain links TRBV5-1 to TRBJ2-3; 12 nucleotides match TRBD1. V gave up 2 bases and J gave up 6 bases; unmatched junction bases: 7. CDR3 size: 16 residues. Germline assignment: CDR1 SGHRS and CDR2 YFSETQ. The CDR3 DNA reads as TGCGCCAGCAGCTTTCACCGGGACAGGGGGCGCGATACGCAGTATTTT. It translates to CASSFHRDRGRDTQYF.

This clonotype is labeled as medium-sized. This chain uses TRBV30 with TRBJ2-1; 12 bases are a match to TRBD2. The V segment lost 2 bases and the J segment 6 bases; nucleotides outside the gene matches: 5. CDR1 is GTSNPN and CDR2 is SVGIG in the germline V gene (reference sequence). The CDR3 has 15 amino acids. The DNA for the CDR3 is TGTGCCTGGAGTCGAGGACTAGCGGGGACCAATGAGCAGTTCTTC. It codes for CAWSRGLAGTNEQFF.

This clonotype rates as hyperexpanded. The chain combines TRBV2 with TRBJ2-2; 10 nucleotides match TRBD1. The V gene's germline CDR1 is SNHLY and CDR2 FYNNEI. J gave up 6 bases and V 6 bases, and 7 bases lay outside the gene matches. There are 15 residues in the CDR3. CDR3 coding DNA: TGTGCCAGCAGCCGGGACAGGGGCGGGGCCGGGGAGCTGTTTTTT. Translation gives CASSRDRGGAGELFF. Combining the CDR3 with reference TRBV2 and TRBJ2-2 gives the whole variable domain EPEVTQTPSHQVTQMGQEVILRCVPISNHLYFYWYRQILGQKVEFLVSFYNNEISEKSEIFDDQFSVERPDGSNFTLKIRSTKLEDSAMYFCASSRDRGGAGELFFGEGSRLTVL.

This clonotype is deemed hyperexpanded (1% or more). The chain carries TRBV2 and TRBJ1-4; the D gene is possibly TRBD1 (6 bases). CDR3 length: 14 amino acids. CDR1 is SNHLY and CDR2 is FYNNEI in the germline V gene. The ends were cut back, 7 bases at V and 8 bases at J, with 17 bases in the middle. CDR3 coding DNA: TGTGCCAGCAACGACCAGGGGATAGAGGAAAAACTGTTTTTT. Encoded protein: CASNDQGIEEKLFF.

This clonotype ranks as medium-sized (0.01 to 0.1%). V usage is TRBV20-1 and J usage is TRBJ2-7; 10 bases are shared with TRBD1. The V segment lost 5 bases and the J segment 3 bases; nucleotides outside the gene matches: 1. The CDR3 length is 12 residues. CDR1 and CDR2 (germline): DFQATT, SNEGSKA (reference sequence). CDR3 in DNA: TGCAGTGCTCGGACAGGGGGCTACGAGCAGTACTTC. Translated: CSARTGGYEQYF.

In this sample, this clonotype is large. This chain joins TRBV9 and TRBJ1-3; D is unclear. Looked up from germline, CDR1 is SGDLS and CDR2 is YYNGEE. Between the trimmed V and J ends, which lost 0 bases and 4 bases, there was a span of 5 bases. The CDR3 is 13 amino acids. The CDR3 protein is CASSVEQGNTIYF. Here the CDR3 DNA reads TGTGCCAGCAGCGTAGAACAGGGAAACACCATATATTTT.

By share of the sample, this clonotype is large (0.1 to 1%). The rearrangement joins TRBV4-1 to TRBJ2-3, with 8 bases that match TRBD1. Per germline, CDR1 MGHRA and CDR2 YSYEKL. V trimming: 0 bases; J trimming: 6 bases; junction bases outside the gene matches: 5. This CDR3 has 15 residues. The CDR3 DNA reads as TGCGCCAGCAGCCAAGACAGGGGGCCCCTGGATACGCAGTATTTT. Amino acid sequence: CASSQDRGPLDTQYF.

Within the sample, this clonotype is hyperexpanded (1% or more). The chain has TRBV28 and TRBJ2-3, with 7 bases that match TRBD1. The CDR3 sequence is 16 residues long. Germline V gene lookup returns CDR1 MDHEN and CDR2 SYDVKM. V gave up 4 bases and J gave up 2 bases; unmatched junction bases: 9. CDR3 protein: CASSSNRGMYTDTQYF. CDR3 coding DNA: TGTGCCAGCAGTTCAAACAGGGGAATGTACACAGATACGCAGTATTTT. Full variable domain (outside the CDR3, taken from reference TRBV28 and TRBJ2-3): DVKVTQSSRYLVKRTGEKVFLECVQDMDHENMFWYRQDPGLGLRLIYFSYDVKMKEKGDIPEGYSVSREKKERFSLILESASTNQTSMYLCASSSNRGMYTDTQYFGPGTRLTVL.

By share of the sample, this clonotype is medium-sized. The rearrangement joins TRBV6-1 to TRBJ2-7; D may be TRBD1 (5 bases). CDR3 length equals 14 residues. Trimming stripped 6 bases from V and 2 bases from J, with 14 bases between. CDR1 is MNHNS, CDR2 SASEGT, per germline. The CDR3 sequence: CASRDRFLPYEQYF. The DNA of the CDR3 is TGTGCCAGCAGAGACAGATTTTTACCCTACGAGCAGTACTTC.

This clonotype appeared a few times. The rearrangement links TRBV28 to TRBJ1-4; 9 bases are shared with TRBD1. In germline, CDR1 is MDHEN, CDR2 SYDVKM. V lost 5 bases, J lost 16 bases, and 17 bases stayed unmatched. This CDR3 has 15 residues. CDR3 residues: CASSRPGTGLLHRFF. The CDR3 nucleotides are TGTGCCAGCAGTCGTCCCGGGACAGGGCTCTTGCATAGGTTTTTT.

This clonotype counts as large. J is TRBJ1-4 and V is TRBV5-1; D not resolved. The V gene's germline CDR1 is SGHRS and CDR2 YFSETQ. V lost 2 bases, J lost 4 bases, and 6 bases lay in between. The CDR3 is made up of 13 amino acids. CDR3 region: CASSFQSNEKLFF. The CDR3 DNA follows: TGCGCCAGCAGCTTTCAGAGTAATGAAAAACTGTTTTTT.

This clonotype is hyperexpanded by share. The chain combines TRBV5-1 with TRBJ2-3, with D perhaps TRBD1 or TRBD2 (5 bases each). CDR1 and CDR2 from the germline V gene are SGHRS and YFSETQ. This CDR3 is 13 amino acids long. V was cut by 9 bases and J by 1 base, with 12 bases left in between. CDR3 DNA: TGCGCCACCAGGGACCCGCGCACAGATACGCAGTATTTT. Amino acid sequence: CATRDPRTDTQYF.

This clonotype is deemed large. The chain combines TRBV5-6 with TRBJ2-5; no reliable D call. In germline, CDR1 is SGHDT, CDR2 YYEEEE. The CDR3 runs to 17 residues. Trimming shortened V by 1 base and J by 1 base, and 17 bases separated the two germline ends. CDR3 nucleotides: TGTGCCAGCAGCTTGAAGGTTAGCCCAGCCGGCCAAGAGACCCAGTACTTC. Protein product: CASSLKVSPAGQETQYF.

By frequency in the sample, this clonotype is hyperexpanded. V gene TRBV20-1 combines with J gene TRBJ2-7; D possibly uses TRBD1 or TRBD2 (5 bases each). Germline V gene data show CDR1 as DFQATT and CDR2 as SNEGSKA (reference sequence). V was trimmed by 6 bases and J by 7 bases, leaving 19 bases between them. This CDR3 comprises 13 residues. CDR3 region: CSAPGQGSEEQYF. In DNA form, the CDR3 reads TGCAGTGCCCCGGGGCAGGGATCGGAAGAGCAGTACTTC.

In its sample, this clonotype ranks as large. The rearrangement links TRBV20-1 to TRBJ1-4; tentative D call: TRBD1 (5 bases). Trimming cost V 3 bases and J 7 bases, with 12 bases left between them. This CDR3 region has 13 residues. The germline V gene encodes CDR1 DFQATT and CDR2 SNEGSKA (reference sequence). CDR3 region: CSASGQGSEKLFF. CDR3 DNA: TGCAGTGCTAGCGGGCAGGGATCTGAAAAACTGTTTTTT.

This clonotype is large. The chain uses TRBV7-6 and TRBJ2-6, with D perhaps TRBD1 (6 bases). Trimming cost V 5 bases and J 0 bases, with 17 bases left between them. CDR3 length: 18 amino acids. Per germline, CDR1 SGHVS and CDR2 FNYEAQ. In DNA, the CDR3 is TGTGCCAGCAGCCCCACACCGGGACACAGCTCTGGGGCCAACGTCCTGACTTTC. It is translated as CASSPTPGHSSGANVLTF.

By frequency in the sample, this clonotype is large (0.1 to 1%). The chain uses TRBV6-5 and TRBJ2-7, with D possibly TRBD1 on 7 matching bases. Germline CDR1 is MNHEY and CDR2 is SVGAGI. The ends were cut back, 4 bases at V and 3 bases at J, with 16 bases in the middle. The CDR3 spans 15 residues. CDR3 nucleotide sequence: TGTGCCAGCAGTTGGGGGGCAGGGGGGAACTACGAGCAGTACTTC. Its protein product is CASSWGAGGNYEQYF.

This clonotype is categorized as large (0.1 to 1%). This rearrangement joins TRBV11-3 to TRBJ1-4; D is unclear. CDR1 is SGHNT and CDR2 is YENEEA in the germline V gene. The CDR3 extends over 13 amino acids. V shed 5 bases and J shed 8 bases, with 12 bases lying between them. The CDR3 region is CASSPQPGEKLFF. The CDR3 DNA reads as TGTGCCAGCAGCCCACAACCGGGGGAAAAACTGTTTTTT.

This clonotype is judged hyperexpanded. V and J are TRBV29-1 and TRBJ2-7; 11 bases agree with TRBD1. J gave up 2 bases and V 0 bases, and 6 bases lay outside the gene matches. The CDR3 runs to 16 residues. From germline, CDR1 is SQVTM and CDR2 ANQGSEA. The CDR3 DNA reads as TGCAGCGTTGAAGATACAGGGACAGGGGGACCCTACGAGCAGTACTTC. The encoded protein is CSVEDTGTGGPYEQYF.

Within the sample, this clonotype is hyperexpanded. This chain links TRBV6-7 with TRBJ2-1; the match to TRBD2 covers 8 bases. TRBV6-7 is assigned to the ORF class and has an uncertain function. Trimming cost V 0 bases and J 4 bases; bases outside gene matches: 2. CDR3 size: 15 residues. The CDR3 coding sequence is TGTGCCAGCAGTTACTCCCGGGAGGGGTACAATGAGCAGTTCTTC. Amino acids: CASSYSREGYNEQFF.

By sample fraction, this clonotype is hyperexpanded. In DNA form, the CDR3 reads TGTGCCAGCAGTCGGGGGGCCCGGGAGACCCAGTACTTC. Its translation: CASSRGARETQYF. The rearrangement joins TRBV27 to TRBJ2-5; perhaps TRBD2 as D (7 bases). Trimming cost V 5 bases and J 5 bases, with 12 bases left between them. The CDR3 runs to 13 residues. Germline CDR1 is MNHEY and CDR2 is SMNVEV (reference sequence).

This clonotype is judged medium-sized. This rearrangement joins TRBV2 to TRBJ2-3; D gene ambiguous. Trimming removed 3 bases at V and 2 bases at J, with 15 bases between. This CDR3 is built from 16 residues. Germline values: CDR1 SNHLY, CDR2 FYNNEI. The CDR3 region has the DNA TGTGCCAGCAGTGATGATGCACCCTCATACACAGATACGCAGTATTTT. The encoded protein is CASSDDAPSYTDTQYF.

By sample fraction, this clonotype is hyperexpanded. J is TRBJ1-4 and V is TRBV20-1; 9 positions match TRBD1. This CDR3 has 13 residues. Looked up from germline, CDR1 is DFQATT and CDR2 is SNEGSKA (reference sequence). The V segment lost 6 bases and the J segment 5 bases; nucleotides outside the gene matches: 4. The CDR3 reads CSAPGQGNEKLFF. The CDR3 region has the DNA TGCAGTGCCCCAGGACAGGGGAATGAAAAACTGTTTTTT.